This TCR beta chain was found in a study of beta chain features in type 1 diabetes. Germline CDR1 SQVTM, CDR2 ANQGSEA. This CDR3 spans 13 amino acids. V lost 4 bases to trimming and J lost 0 bases, with 4 bases between them. All of the isolated RNA was reverse transcribed, so expressed TCRB transcripts were sequenced. Profiling relied on immunoSEQ multiplex PCR, and the TCRdb table lists in-frame clones only, not all of them. Of 100,000 to 150,000 clones listed, 16% were seen once; the top ten hold 2.3%. This clone appeared a few times. Antigen unknown. Study-wide results and limits: Patients' naive, central memory and Treg TCRB repertoires seemed closer to one another than those of healthy donors. Moderate yet significant TCRB CDR3 shortening was seen in Type 1 diabetes patients in all four CD4+ subsets.

This chain links TRBV29-1 with TRBJ2-6; D is unclear. The origin of this receptor is a man aged 25 to 40 with type 1 diabetes. The sequenced material came from central memory CD4+ T cells from blood. The CDR3 DNA reads TGCAGCGTTGCGTACTCTGGGGCCAACGTCCTGACTTTC. Its translation: CSVAYSGANVLTF.